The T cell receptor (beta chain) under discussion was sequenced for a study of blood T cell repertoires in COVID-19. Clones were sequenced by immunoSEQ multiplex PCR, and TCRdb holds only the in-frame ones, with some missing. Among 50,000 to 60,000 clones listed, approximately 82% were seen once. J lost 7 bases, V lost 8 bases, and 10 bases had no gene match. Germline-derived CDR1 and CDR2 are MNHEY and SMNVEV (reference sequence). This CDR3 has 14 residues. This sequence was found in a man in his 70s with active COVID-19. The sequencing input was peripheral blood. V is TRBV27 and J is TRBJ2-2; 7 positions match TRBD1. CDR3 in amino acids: CASGKTGFGGELFF. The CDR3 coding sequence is TGTGCCAGCGGAAAGACAGGGTTCGGCGGGGAGCTGTTTTTT.